The 30 T cell receptor beta chains in this list originate from one sample, sequenced in a study of spatial heterogeneity in lung cancer. Findings and limits, study-wide: One measure, the expanded intratumoral alpha and beta TCR count, tracked tumor mutation counts.

Antigen specificity for these receptors is unknown. Each CDR3 protein is one row after TCRdb ran MiXCR on the 5' RACE reads. The sample consists of nearly 11,000 distinct CDR3 sequences, 5% to 5.5% of them appearing once. The time point here: sample taken at primary tumor resection. This specimen consisted of lung tumor tissue, obtained at surgery. The receptors shown here come from a male donor with early-stage non-small cell lung cancer.

This clonotype has a count of ten or more. The V call is TRBV20-1, the J call TRBJ2-1; 8 bases fit TRBD2. The CDR3 is 14 residues long. V trimming: 5 bases; J trimming: 5 bases; junction bases outside the gene matches: 8. Germline-derived CDR1 and CDR2 are DFQATT and SNEGSKA (reference sequence). This CDR3 reads CSALSGRNDNEQFF. As DNA, the CDR3 is TGCAGTGCTCTGAGCGGGAGAAATGACAATGAGCAGTTCTTC.

There are many counts of this clonotype. The J gene is TRBJ1-2, the V gene TRBV5-1; D is possibly TRBD1 (6 bases). The CDR3 is 13 amino acids. Trimming took off 4 bases at V and 2 bases at J, with 9 bases between the two ends. Looked up from germline, CDR1 is SGHRS and CDR2 is YFSETQ. The CDR3 bases are TGCGCCAGCAGCACCACAGGGAACTATGGCTACACCTTC. Its protein is CASSTTGNYGYTF.

This clonotype is classed as large. The chain links TRBV12-3 or TRBV12-4 to TRBJ2-2, with 11 bases identical to TRBD2. This CDR3 spans 19 amino acids. After removal of 5 bases from V and 3 bases from J, the junction contained 14 bases not matched to a gene. CDR3 nucleotide sequence: TGTGCCAGCAGTCCCCATCTAGCGGGAGGACCCACTGACACCGGGGAGCTGTTTTTT. Its translation is CASSPHLAGGPTDTGELFF.

At least ten counts were recorded for this clonotype. The V call is TRBV24-1, the J call TRBJ2-4; TRBD1 agrees at 12 bases. The CDR3 consists of 17 residues. Trimming removed 6 bases from V and 0 bases from J; junction bases left unmatched: 5. CDR1 is KGHDR and CDR2 is SFDVKD in the germline V gene. The CDR3 coding sequence is TGTGCCACCAGTTCGGGACAGGGGGCAGGAGCCAAAAACATTCAGTACTTC. Encoded protein: CATSSGQGAGAKNIQYF.

This clonotype was seen repeatedly, ten times or more. V and J are TRBV6-2 or TRBV6-3 and TRBJ1-2; 7 bases align to TRBD1. The CDR3 is 12 amino acids. Germline CDR1 is MNHEY and CDR2 is SVGEGT. Germline trimming cut 6 bases from V and 5 bases from J; bases unmatched to any gene: 3. The CDR3 DNA is TGTGCCAGCAGCTCGACAGGGTATGGCTACACCTTC. This codes for CASSSTGYGYTF.

This clonotype came up many times. The V call is TRBV12-3 or TRBV12-4, the J call TRBJ1-6; the D gene is possibly TRBD1 (6 bases). V lost 5 bases and J 5 bases, leaving 13 bases between the germline ends. This CDR3 has 15 residues. In DNA form, the CDR3 reads TGTGCCAGCAGTCTACAGGGCCCTGATAATTCACCCCTCCACTTT. Its translation: CASSLQGPDNSPLHF.

This clonotype was counted ten times or more. This chain uses TRBV27 with TRBJ1-5; 7 nucleotides match TRBD1. With 8 bases clipped from V and 3 bases from J, the junction kept 10 bases outside the gene matches. CDR3 length: 15 residues. Germline CDR1 reads MNHEY; CDR2 reads SMNVEV (reference sequence). The CDR3 reads CASRSTDRINQPQHF. In nucleotides, the CDR3 is TGTGCCAGCCGAAGCACGGACAGGATCAATCAGCCCCAGCATTTT.

This clonotype was recorded many times. The chain couples TRBV20-1 to TRBJ2-7; 8 nucleotides line up with TRBD1. The V gene's germline CDR1 is DFQATT and CDR2 SNEGSKA (reference sequence). Trimming cost V 5 bases and J 1 base; bases outside gene matches: 7. The length of the CDR3 is 14 residues. The CDR3 loop is CSAARTGLSYEQYF. CDR3 in DNA: TGCAGTGCTGCCAGGACAGGGCTATCCTACGAGCAGTACTTC.

This clonotype was seen at least ten times. The rearrangement links TRBV20-1 to TRBJ1-1, with TRBD1 matching 11 bases. The CDR3 contains 13 residues. The germline gives CDR1 DFQATT, CDR2 SNEGSKA (reference sequence). Trimming removed 5 bases from V and 4 bases from J; junction bases left unmatched: 3. CDR3 coding DNA: TGCAGTGCTCCGGACAGGGGGCTCACTGAAGCTTTCTTT. Translation: CSAPDRGLTEAFF.

This clonotype was seen only a few times. This clone may be a read error of a much larger clone one base away. The genes are TRBV10-3 and TRBJ1-2, with D hard to call. This CDR3 has 13 amino acids. The germline V gene encodes CDR1 ENHRY and CDR2 SYGVKD. In DNA form, the CDR3 reads TGTACCATCAGTGAAAGGGAAACAGATGGCTACACCTTC. Translation: CTISERETDGYTF.

This clonotype is medium-sized by share. The chain recombines TRBV28 with TRBJ1-5; 9 nucleotides agree with TRBD1. Trimming cost V 4 bases and J 3 bases; bases outside gene matches: 4. Germline CDR1 and CDR2: MDHEN and SYDVKM. The CDR3 is 15 residues long. The CDR3 DNA reads as TGTGCCAGCAGTTCGGGACAGGGTGACAATCAGCCCCAGCATTTT. Its translation is CASSSGQGDNQPQHF.

There are many counts of this clonotype. The chain couples TRBV20-1 to TRBJ1-5; perhaps TRBD1 as D (5 bases). Germline values: CDR1 DFQATT, CDR2 SNEGSKA (reference sequence). With 0 bases removed from V and 1 base from J, the gap between germline ends came to 7 bases. The length of the CDR3 is 14 residues. The CDR3 nucleotides read TGCAGTGCTAGAGAGGACACAAGCAATCAGCCCCAGCATTTT. The encoded protein is CSAREDTSNQPQHF.

Ten or more counts support this clonotype. The chain carries TRBV2 and TRBJ1-6; 9 bases fit TRBD1. V shed 9 bases, J shed 6 bases, and the junction held 3 bases outside the gene matches. Germline V CDR1 and CDR2: SNHLY, FYNNEI. The CDR3 has 13 amino acids. The CDR3 sequence is CASGTGFNSPLHF. For the CDR3, the DNA is TGTGCCAGTGGGACAGGGTTTAATTCACCCCTCCACTTT.

This clonotype was recorded many times. V usage is TRBV27 and J usage is TRBJ1-6; D is unclear. CDR3 length: 15 residues. CDR1 is MNHEY, CDR2 SMNVEV, per germline (reference sequence). Trimming left V 6 bases short and J 8 bases short, with 17 bases between. CDR3 DNA: TGTGCCAGCAGCCCATCCGCAGGATTTGATTCACCCCTCCACTTT. It is translated as CASSPSAGFDSPLHF.

This clonotype was recorded at least ten times. The chain uses TRBV7-9 and TRBJ1-6, with a weak D call TRBD1 (5 bases). This CDR3 has 17 residues. V was shortened by 2 bases and J by 0 bases, with 11 bases between the two germline ends. Germline V gene lookup returns CDR1 SEHNR and CDR2 FQNEAQ (reference sequence). The CDR3 region is CASSLSGASSYNSPLHF. CDR3 DNA sequence: TGTGCCAGCAGCTTAAGTGGGGCGAGCTCCTATAATTCACCCCTCCACTTT.

This clonotype is judged medium-sized. The V gene is TRBV19, the J gene TRBJ2-1; D unclear. Germline assignment: CDR1 LNHDA and CDR2 SQIVND (reference sequence). There are 15 residues in the CDR3. Trimming took off 5 bases at V and 4 bases at J, with 15 bases between the two ends. The CDR3 nucleotides read TGTGCCAGTAGTGTCCAGCGCCTTGGGTACAATGAGCAGTTCTTC. It is translated as CASSVQRLGYNEQFF.

This clonotype was seen at least ten times. J is TRBJ2-7 and V is TRBV12-3 or TRBV12-4, with D unresolved. CDR3 length equals 16 residues. The germline V and J ends were trimmed by 6 bases and 0 bases, with 18 bases remaining between them. The chain's CDR3 is CASSSTMGFFSYEQYF. The DNA of the CDR3 is TGTGCCAGCAGCTCAACTATGGGATTTTTCTCCTACGAGCAGTACTTC.

This chain joins TRBV11-3 and TRBJ2-3; 14 bases are shared with TRBD2. V shed 4 bases, J shed 4 bases, and the junction held 4 bases outside the gene matches. Looked up from germline, CDR1 is SGHNT and CDR2 is YENEEA. The CDR3 runs to 16 residues. The CDR3 region is CASSSRLAGGSDTQYF. The CDR3 DNA reads as TGTGCCAGCAGCTCCAGACTAGCGGGAGGGTCAGATACGCAGTATTTT.

V gene TRBV3-1 combines with J gene TRBJ2-3; 9 nucleotides agree with TRBD2. In germline, CDR1 is LGHDT, CDR2 YNNKEL (reference sequence). V shed 9 bases, J shed 8 bases, and the junction held 9 bases outside the gene matches. The CDR3 is 13 residues long. The chain's CDR3 is CASEGRGGFTQYF. Here the CDR3 DNA reads TGTGCCAGTGAAGGGCGGGGGGGATTTACGCAGTATTTT.

A single count supports this clonotype. The chain recombines TRBV15 with TRBJ2-5, with 13 bases that match TRBD2. CDR3 length: 16 residues. Germline V gene sequence: CDR1 LNHNV, CDR2 YYDKDF (reference sequence). The V gene end was trimmed by 3 bases and the J gene end by 2 bases; junction bases not matched to a gene: 3. The CDR3 spells CATSREGLAGQETQYF. The CDR3 DNA reads as TGTGCCACCAGCAGGGAGGGACTAGCGGGACAAGAGACCCAGTACTTC. The variable domain in full, completed from reference TRBV15 and TRBJ2-5, reads DAMVIQNPRYQVTQFGKPVTLSCSQTLNHNVMYWYQQKSSQAPKLLFHYYDKDFNNEADTPDNFQSRRPNTSFCFLDIRSPGLGDTAMYLCATSREGLAGQETQYFGPGTRLLVL.

The table lists this clonotype with many counts. V is TRBV5-3 and J is TRBJ2-3; 10 bases agree with TRBD1. TRBV5-3 is flagged as an ORF with uncertain function. Trimming took 2 bases from V and 6 from J; bases not matched to a gene: 12. CDR3 length equals 17 residues. The CDR3 region is CARSFRQADRGLDTQYF. The DNA for the CDR3 is TGTGCCAGAAGCTTCAGACAGGCTGACAGGGGGCTGGATACGCAGTATTTT.

This clonotype was seen a handful of times. CDR3 DNA sequence: TGTGCCAGCAGTCCGGACAGGGGGGGGTGGACTGAAGCTTTCTTT. Its translation: CASSPDRGGWTEAFF. The V and J genes are TRBV28 and TRBJ1-1, with 10 bases that match TRBD1. The CDR3 is 15 amino acids. Germline V CDR1 and CDR2: MDHEN, SYDVKM. V shed 5 bases, J shed 5 bases, and the junction held 8 bases outside the gene matches. The full variable domain, in which reference TRBV28 and TRBJ1-1 provide the parts outside the CDR3, is DVKVTQSSRYLVKRTGEKVFLECVQDMDHENMFWYRQDPGLGLRLIYFSYDVKMKEKGDIPEGYSVSREKKERFSLILESASTNQTSMYLCASSPDRGGWTEAFFGQGTRLTVV.

This clonotype has only a few counts. The gene calls are TRBV4-3 and TRBJ2-1, with 11 bases fitting TRBD2. The CDR3 runs to 18 residues. V was pared by 0 bases and J by 4 bases, with 8 bases of the junction left unmatched. The germline V gene encodes CDR1 LGHNA and CDR2 YSLEER. The chain's CDR3 is CASSQDAGLAGPYNEQFF. The CDR3 nucleotides are TGCGCCAGCAGCCAAGATGCTGGACTAGCGGGTCCGTACAATGAGCAGTTCTTC.

This chain links TRBV7-2 with TRBJ2-5, with TRBD1 matching 10 bases. The CDR3 covers 13 residues. V shed 4 bases, J shed 7 bases, and the junction held 3 bases outside the gene matches. Germline V lookup: CDR1 SGHTA, CDR2 FQGNSA. The CDR3 region has the DNA TGTGCCAGCAGCTCCGGACAGGGGGTGACCCAGTACTTC. It encodes CASSSGQGVTQYF.

This clonotype is classed as medium-sized (0.01 to 0.1%). The chain joins TRBV6-4 to TRBJ1-1, with a possible D match to TRBD1 (6 bases). The CDR3 loop spans 13 amino acids. Trimming shortened V by 3 bases and J by 1 base, and 6 bases separated the two germline ends. Germline values: CDR1 MRHNA, CDR2 SNTAGT. DNA for the CDR3: TGTGCCAGCAGTGAGACAGGGAACACTGAAGCTTTCTTT. It encodes CASSETGNTEAFF.

This clonotype was counted many times. The chain joins TRBV9 to TRBJ2-5; D ambiguous. CDR3 length: 16 residues. V was clipped by 5 bases and J by 0 bases, with 17 bases between them. Germline CDR1 reads SGDLS; CDR2 reads YYNGEE. CDR3 in amino acids: CASSDDPNGYQETQYF. The CDR3 bases are TGTGCCAGCAGTGATGATCCAAATGGGTACCAAGAGACCCAGTACTTC.

In this sample, this clonotype turned up many times. This sequence joins TRBV7-2 and TRBJ2-7; TRBD2 matches at 14 bases. The V and J ends lost 5 bases and 0 bases, in that order; junction bases with no gene match: 12. Looked up from germline, CDR1 is SGHTA and CDR2 is FQGNSA. This CDR3 has 19 residues. DNA for the CDR3: TGTGCCAGCAGCCCGGGACTAGCGGGGGCCGGGGGAAGCTCCTACGAGCAGTACTTC. This codes for CASSPGLAGAGGSSYEQYF.

Ten or more counts support this clonotype. The genes are TRBV28 and TRBJ1-6; perhaps TRBD1 as D (6 bases). In germline, CDR1 is MDHEN, CDR2 SYDVKM. V was pared by 5 bases and J by 7 bases, with 15 bases between. The CDR3 loop spans 15 amino acids. As DNA, the CDR3 is TGTGCCAGCAGTGCCCAAGGGGGTGGGAATTCACCCCTCCACTTT. This translates into CASSAQGGGNSPLHF. Full variable domain (rest looked up from reference TRBV28 and TRBJ1-6): DVKVTQSSRYLVKRTGEKVFLECVQDMDHENMFWYRQDPGLGLRLIYFSYDVKMKEKGDIPEGYSVSREKKERFSLILESASTNQTSMYLCASSAQGGGNSPLHFGNGTRLTVT.

Ten or more counts support this clonotype. V usage is TRBV6-1 and J usage is TRBJ2-4; D tentatively fits TRBD1 or TRBD2 (6 bases each). Germline CDR1 MNHNS, CDR2 SASEGT. Deletions cut 8 bases from V and 8 bases from J, with 19 bases between. The CDR3 totals 14 residues. The CDR3: CASVEGWGRDIQYF. The CDR3 DNA is TGTGCCAGCGTGGAGGGTTGGGGGCGCGACATTCAGTACTTC.

By frequency in the sample, this clonotype is medium-sized. The chain recombines TRBV20-1 with TRBJ2-3; TRBD1 matches 7 bases. The junction had 6 bases not matched to a gene; V was cut back by 3 bases and J by 3 bases. The length of the CDR3 is 14 residues. The V gene's germline CDR1 is DFQATT and CDR2 SNEGSKA (reference sequence). The CDR3 region is CSARDRLGTDTQYF. The CDR3 DNA reads as TGCAGTGCTAGGGACAGGCTGGGGACAGATACGCAGTATTTT.